Listed below are T cell receptor beta chains from one sample, sequenced in a study of liver allograft versus peripheral blood T cells. One entry per CDR3 protein, called by TCRdb with MiXCR from the reads. The data hold fewer than 13,000 distinct CDR3 sequences, with approximately 17% observed a single time. These receptors were collected from a human patient who had a liver transplant. Some of the T cells might come from the graft donor. CDR3s include the opening cysteine and the closing phenylalanine or tryptophan.

TRBV6-5	CASSYSRSTGELFF
TRBV15	CATSRESNRGGYGYTF
TRBV20-1	CSAGAGKSYEQYF
TRBV18	CASSPDAGAGELFF
TRBV20-1	CSAVEGFTEAFF
TRBV6-6	CASSYSGRRGLDNYGYTF
TRBV5-4	CASSLVGIPYGYTF
TRBV10-3	CAISAGRNQPQHF
TRBV11-2	CASTAGLGTEAFF
TRBV15	CATRLGGVGEKLFF
TRBV5-4	CASSSPPVTGNYGYTF
TRBV20-1	CSARVGGYGYTF
TRBV29-1	CSAGRGPYEQYF
TRBV6-1	CASNHYTEAFF
TRBV7-9	CASSLAGAPNTEAFF
TRBV27	CASSFGQGVSPLHF
TRBV6-5	CASSYSYGAEHEQYF
TRBV9	CASSPETGHNRDTEAFF
TRBV30	CAWGTSTGGGYTF
TRBV9	CASSLGLPTGELFF
TRBV10-3	CAISDLLEQSPLHF
TRBV5-6	CASRETDNSPLHF
TRBV11-2	CASGFWRGSEAFF
TRBV29-1	CSISRGLNYGYTF
TRBV10-3	CAISEGAQNQPQHF
TRBV6-6	CASSLDRGGYTQYF
TRBV20-1	CSAADPRTQYF
TRBV9	CASSVGLAPNYGYTF
TRBV7-2	CASRETTGGHEKLFF
TRBV24-1	CATSGDTDTQYF